Listed here are 20 T cell receptor beta chains from one sample, sequenced in a study of blood T cell repertoires in COVID-19. Some clones are missing from TCRdb's copy, which holds only in-frame ones; the method was immunoSEQ multiplex PCR. The sample carries roughly 240,000 clones, over 75% recorded once. The sequenced sample consisted of PBMCs or T cells enriched from blood (not recorded which). The receptor source for this set is a woman between 50 and 59 years old with acute COVID-19.

CDR3 amino acids: CAISGGGAGYTF. CDR3 DNA: TGTGCCATCAGTGGAGGGGGGGCTGGCTACACCTTC. The gene calls are TRBV10-3 and TRBJ1-2; possibly TRBD1 for D (6 bases). CDR1 is ENHRY and CDR2 is SYGVKD in the germline V gene. This CDR3 spans 12 amino acids. Trimming cost V 4 bases and J 7 bases, with 10 bases left between them.

This sequence joins TRBV9 and TRBJ1-3; weak D call: TRBD1 (6 bases). Trimming pared 4 bases from V and 5 bases from J, leaving 13 bases between. Germline V gene lookup returns CDR1 SGDLS and CDR2 YYNGEE. This CDR3 region has 14 residues. For the CDR3, the DNA is TGTGCCAGCAGCCCCAGACAGGTTAGAAACACCATATATTTT. The encoded protein is CASSPRQVRNTIYF.

The chain recombines TRBV7-9 with TRBJ1-1; TRBD1 agrees at 11 bases. Germline V gives CDR1 SEHNR, CDR2 FQNEAQ (reference sequence). The CDR3 spans 15 residues. With 2 bases clipped from V and 6 bases from J, the junction kept 5 bases outside the gene matches. The CDR3 coding sequence is TGTGCCAGCAGCTTAAGGACAGGGGGCGTCGCTGAAGCTTTCTTT. It specifies CASSLRTGGVAEAFF.

The rearrangement links TRBV6-1 to TRBJ2-1, with D maybe TRBD2 (6 bases). V was shortened by 4 bases and J by 0 bases, with 13 bases between the two germline ends. Germline CDR1 is MNHNS and CDR2 is SASEGT. The CDR3 is 16 amino acids. The CDR3 spells CASSASRGSSYNEQFF. DNA of the CDR3: TGTGCCAGCAGTGCCAGCCGGGGGAGCTCCTACAATGAGCAGTTCTTC.

This chain joins TRBV7-2 and TRBJ1-5; 10 nucleotides align to TRBD1. CDR3 length: 16 amino acids. In germline, CDR1 is SGHTA, CDR2 FQGNSA. V lost 3 bases and J lost 2; bases outside the gene matches: 4. The CDR3 region is CASSLTGGFGNQPQHF. DNA for the CDR3: TGTGCCAGCAGCTTGACAGGGGGCTTCGGCAATCAGCCCCAGCATTTT.

The chain links TRBV6-5 to TRBJ1-2, with TRBD1 matching over 7 bases. CDR3 length: 14 amino acids. V shed 6 bases and J 6 bases; nucleotides not matched to a gene: 10. Germline V gene data show CDR1 as MNHEY and CDR2 as SVGAGI. Written as DNA, the CDR3 is TGTGCCAGCAGAACAGGGGTGGGGGAAGATGGCTACACCTTC. This translates into CASRTGVGEDGYTF.

Here the CDR3 DNA reads TGTGCCAGCAGCTTAGGGGGCATCACCATATATTTT. Translating it yields CASSLGGITIYF. The rearrangement links TRBV7-9 to TRBJ1-3, with D possibly being TRBD1 (5 bases). Trimming shortened V by 1 base and J by 9 bases, and 7 bases separated the two germline ends. Germline V lookup: CDR1 SEHNR, CDR2 FQNEAQ (reference sequence). The CDR3 consists of 12 residues.

The gene calls are TRBV11-2 and TRBJ1-2, with no clear D. Germline V lookup: CDR1 SGHAT, CDR2 FQNNGV. The V end lost 1 base, the J end lost 2 bases, and 8 bases lay between the germline ends. CDR3 length: 14 residues. CDR3: CASSLAQANYGYTF. In nucleotides, the CDR3 is TGTGCCAGCAGCTTAGCTCAGGCCAACTATGGCTACACCTTC.

The J gene is TRBJ1-2, the V gene TRBV10-3; no reliable D call. Germline CDR1 reads ENHRY; CDR2 reads SYGVKD. The ends were cut back, 3 bases at V and 4 bases at J, with 21 bases in the middle. This CDR3 contains 17 residues. The CDR3 region is CAISESWPLGQTYGYTF. CDR3 sequence (DNA): TGTGCCATCAGTGAAAGTTGGCCTCTGGGCCAGACCTATGGCTACACCTTC.

This clone appeared once. The J gene is TRBJ1-5, the V gene TRBV2; unclear D gene. CDR3 length equals 13 residues. Germline CDR1 SNHLY, CDR2 FYNNEI. Trimming took off 6 bases at V and 3 bases at J, with 9 bases between the two ends. The CDR3 DNA sequence: TGTGCCAGCAGGGGAGGGTACAATCAGCCCCAGCATTTT. This sequence encodes CASRGGYNQPQHF. Full variable domain (missing parts from reference TRBV2 and TRBJ1-5): EPEVTQTPSHQVTQMGQEVILRCVPISNHLYFYWYRQILGQKVEFLVSFYNNEISEKSEIFDDQFSVERPDGSNFTLKIRSTKLEDSAMYFCASRGGYNQPQHFGDGTRLSIL.

This sequence joins TRBV5-6 and TRBJ1-1; 7 bases line up with TRBD1. With 3 bases clipped from V and 4 bases from J, the junction kept 9 bases outside the gene matches. Germline V gene data show CDR1 as SGHDT and CDR2 as YYEEEE. The CDR3 contains 15 residues. The chain's CDR3 is CASSSGGGGFTEAFF. The CDR3 coding sequence is TGTGCCAGCAGCTCCGGAGGAGGGGGCTTCACTGAAGCTTTCTTT.

J is TRBJ2-3 and V is TRBV10-3; 9 nucleotides agree with TRBD1. Germline V gene data show CDR1 as ENHRY and CDR2 as SYGVKD. The CDR3 sequence is 19 residues long. Losses at the gene ends were 2 bases for V and 0 bases for J; bases not matched to a gene: 12. In DNA, the CDR3 is TGTGCCATCAGTGAGACCCCACCGGGACAGGGCGTGAGCACAGATACGCAGTATTTT. Its translation: CAISETPPGQGVSTDTQYF.

CDR3 in amino acids: CASSSRSGNTIYF. The CDR3, as DNA: TGTGCCAGCAGTTCCAGATCTGGAAACACCATATATTTT. V gene TRBV12-3 or TRBV12-4 combines with J gene TRBJ1-3; no clear D gene. V lost 4 bases, J lost 1 base, and 5 bases lay in between. CDR3 length: 13 residues.

The chain recombines TRBV5-6 with TRBJ2-7; 7 nucleotides line up with TRBD1. With 0 bases clipped from V and 2 bases from J, the junction kept 5 bases outside the gene matches. Looked up from germline, CDR1 is SGHDT and CDR2 is YYEEEE. The CDR3 totals 15 residues. CDR3 loop: CASSLGDSPTYEQYF. The CDR3 region has the DNA TGTGCCAGCAGCTTGGGGGACAGTCCCACCTACGAGCAGTACTTC.

This chain connects TRBV3-1 (or the pseudogene TRBV3-2) to TRBJ2-7; D gene uncertain. From germline, CDR1 is LGHDT and CDR2 YNNKEL (reference sequence). V lost 0 bases and J lost 6, with 12 bases in between. There are 14 residues in the CDR3. CDR3 coding DNA: TGTGCCAGCAGCCAAGAACTCCTCTCCGGCGAGCAGTACTTC. This sequence encodes CASSQELLSGEQYF.

This sequence joins TRBV11-2 and TRBJ2-3, with D hard to call. The CDR3 is made up of 14 amino acids. Germline loops: CDR1 SGHAT, CDR2 FQNNGV. V was cut by 5 bases and J by 2 bases, with 11 bases left in between. As DNA, the CDR3 is TGTGCCAGCAGCGAAGGAGAGTACACAGATACGCAGTATTTT. It yields the protein CASSEGEYTDTQYF.

The chain uses TRBV4-1 and TRBJ2-2; a weak D match, TRBD2 (5 bases). From germline, CDR1 is MGHRA and CDR2 YSYEKL. Trimming took 0 bases from V and 4 from J, leaving 9 bases between them. The CDR3 has 15 amino acids. The CDR3 nucleotides are TGCGCCAGCAGCCAAGAAGGACTTCCCACCGGGGAGCTGTTTTTT. Translated: CASSQEGLPTGELFF.

The chain has TRBV13 and TRBJ2-2; D perhaps matches TRBD1 (5 bases). Trimming removed 7 bases at V and 2 bases at J, with 11 bases between. The CDR3 contains 14 residues. Germline V gene data show CDR1 as PRHDT and CDR2 as FYEKMQ (reference sequence). The CDR3 spells CASTPRVNTGELFF. The DNA of the CDR3 is TGTGCCAGCACACCCAGGGTAAACACCGGGGAGCTGTTTTTT. The whole variable domain, remainder taken from reference TRBV13 and TRBJ2-2, is AAGVIQSPRHLIKEKRETATLKCYPIPRHDTVYWYQQGPGQDPQFLISFYEKMQSDKGSIPDRFSAQQFSDYHSELNMSSLELGDSALYFCASTPRVNTGELFFGEGSRLTVL.

V usage is TRBV19 and J usage is TRBJ1-1; D ambiguous. V gave up 4 bases and J gave up 11 bases, with 14 bases separating them. The CDR3 sequence is 12 residues long. Germline V lookup: CDR1 LNHDA, CDR2 SQIVND (reference sequence). DNA for the CDR3: TGTGCCAGTAGTAACGGGTTCGCCTCGGCTTTCTTT. It codes for CASSNGFASAFF.

This sequence joins TRBV4-3 and TRBJ1-5; D perhaps matches TRBD1 (5 bases). Germline V gives CDR1 LGHNA, CDR2 YSLEER. Trimming cost V 0 bases and J 7 bases, with 13 bases left between them. The CDR3 has 15 residues. The CDR3 spells CASSQDSGTGQPQHF. Here the CDR3 DNA reads TGCGCCAGCAGCCAAGATTCCGGGACTGGGCAGCCCCAGCATTTT.